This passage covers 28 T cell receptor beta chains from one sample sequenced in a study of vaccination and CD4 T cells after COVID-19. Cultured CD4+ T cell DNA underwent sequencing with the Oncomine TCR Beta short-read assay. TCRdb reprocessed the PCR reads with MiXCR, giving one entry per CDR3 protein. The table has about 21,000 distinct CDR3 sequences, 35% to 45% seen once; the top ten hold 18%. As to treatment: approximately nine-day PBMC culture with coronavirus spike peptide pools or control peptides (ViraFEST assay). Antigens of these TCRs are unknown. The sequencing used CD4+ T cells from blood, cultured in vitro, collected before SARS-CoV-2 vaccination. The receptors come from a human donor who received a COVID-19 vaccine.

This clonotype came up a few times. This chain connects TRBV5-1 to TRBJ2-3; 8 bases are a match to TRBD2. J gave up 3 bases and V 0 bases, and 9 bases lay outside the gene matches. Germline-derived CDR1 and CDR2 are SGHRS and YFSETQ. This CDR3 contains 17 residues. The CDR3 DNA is TGCGCCAGCAGCTTGGACAGGACGGGGGGGCCGACAGATACGCAGTATTTT. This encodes CASSLDRTGGPTDTQYF. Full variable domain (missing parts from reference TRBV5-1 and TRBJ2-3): KAGVTQTPRYLIKTRGQQVTLSCSPISGHRSVSWYQQTPGQGLQFLFEYFSETQRNKGNFPGRFSGRQFSNSRSEMNVSTLELGDSALYLCASSLDRTGGPTDTQYFGPGTRLTVL.

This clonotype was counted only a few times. The chain's CDR3 is CSARDHPVNTEAFF. The DNA for the CDR3 is TGCAGTGCTAGAGATCATCCGGTTAACACTGAAGCTTTCTTT. V and J are TRBV20-1 and TRBJ1-1; no definite D call. The CDR3 is made up of 14 amino acids. V gave up 0 bases and J gave up 2 bases, with 10 bases separating them. Germline V lookup: CDR1 DFQATT, CDR2 SNEGSKA (reference sequence).

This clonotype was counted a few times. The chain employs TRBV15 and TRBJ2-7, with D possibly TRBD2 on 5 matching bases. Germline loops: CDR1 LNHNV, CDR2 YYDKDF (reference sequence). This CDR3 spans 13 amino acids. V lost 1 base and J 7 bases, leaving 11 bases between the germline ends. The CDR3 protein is CATSRVASGEQYF. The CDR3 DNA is TGTGCCACCAGCAGAGTAGCCTCGGGGGAGCAGTACTTC.

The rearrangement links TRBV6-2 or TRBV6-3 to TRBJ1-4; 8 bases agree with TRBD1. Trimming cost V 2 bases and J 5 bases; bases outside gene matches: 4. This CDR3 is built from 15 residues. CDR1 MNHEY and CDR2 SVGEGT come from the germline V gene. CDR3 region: CASSYDRGTNEKLFF. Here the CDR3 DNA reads TGTGCCAGCAGTTACGACAGGGGAACGAATGAAAAACTGTTTTTT.

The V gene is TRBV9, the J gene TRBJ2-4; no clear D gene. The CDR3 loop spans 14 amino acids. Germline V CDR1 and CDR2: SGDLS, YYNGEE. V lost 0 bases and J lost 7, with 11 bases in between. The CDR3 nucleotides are TGTGCCAGCAGCGTAGAGAGGATTTCGAACATTCAGTACTTC. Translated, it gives CASSVERISNIQYF.

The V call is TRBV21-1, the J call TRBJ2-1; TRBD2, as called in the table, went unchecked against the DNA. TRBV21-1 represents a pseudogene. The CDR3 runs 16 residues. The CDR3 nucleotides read TGTGCCAGCAGCAAAGTGGGACTTCAAACAGGCAATGAGCAGTTCTTC. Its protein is CASSKVGLQTGNEQFF.

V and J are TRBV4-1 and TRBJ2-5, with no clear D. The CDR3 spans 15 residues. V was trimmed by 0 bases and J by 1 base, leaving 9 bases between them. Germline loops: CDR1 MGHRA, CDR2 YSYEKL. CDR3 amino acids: CASSQDSIIQETQYF. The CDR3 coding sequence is TGCGCCAGCAGCCAAGACTCAATAATCCAAGAGACCCAGTACTTC.

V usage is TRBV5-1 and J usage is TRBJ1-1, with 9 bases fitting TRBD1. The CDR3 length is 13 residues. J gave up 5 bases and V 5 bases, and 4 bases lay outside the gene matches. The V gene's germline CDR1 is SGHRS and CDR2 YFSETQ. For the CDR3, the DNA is TGCGCCAGCAGTGACAGGGGGGAAACTGAAGCTTTCTTT. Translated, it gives CASSDRGETEAFF.

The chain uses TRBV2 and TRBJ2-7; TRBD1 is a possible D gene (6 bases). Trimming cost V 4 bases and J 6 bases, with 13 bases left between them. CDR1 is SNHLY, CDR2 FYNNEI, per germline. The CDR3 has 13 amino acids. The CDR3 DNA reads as TGTGCCAGCAGTGCGGACCACAGGGCCGAGCAGTACTTC. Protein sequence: CASSADHRAEQYF.

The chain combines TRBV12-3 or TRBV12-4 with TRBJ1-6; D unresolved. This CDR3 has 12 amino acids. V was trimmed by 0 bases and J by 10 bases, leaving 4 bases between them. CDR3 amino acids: CASSLAGSPLHF. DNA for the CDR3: TGTGCCAGCAGTTTAGCTGGGTCACCCCTCCACTTT.

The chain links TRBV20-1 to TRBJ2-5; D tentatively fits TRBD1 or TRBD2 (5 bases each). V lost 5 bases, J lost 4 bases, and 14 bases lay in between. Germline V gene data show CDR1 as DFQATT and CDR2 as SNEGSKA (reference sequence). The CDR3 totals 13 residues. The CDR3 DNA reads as TGCAGTGCTGGGGCTAGCTGGGGAGAGACCCAGTACTTC. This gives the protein CSAGASWGETQYF.

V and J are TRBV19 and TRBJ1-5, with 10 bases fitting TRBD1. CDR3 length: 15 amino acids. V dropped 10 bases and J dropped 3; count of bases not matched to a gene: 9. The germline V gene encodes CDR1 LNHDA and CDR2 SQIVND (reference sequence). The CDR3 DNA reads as TGTGCCACCACGGCGGGGACAGGGGACAATCAGCCCCAGCATTTT. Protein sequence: CATTAGTGDNQPQHF.

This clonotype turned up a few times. The CDR3 bases are TGTGCCAGTAGTCACCTACCCTTGTTTCCGGGACAGGGGGCTCTAGATACGCAGTATTTT. It codes for CASSHLPLFPGQGALDTQYF. The genes are TRBV19 and TRBJ2-3; 12 positions match TRBD1. The trim removed 5 bases at V and 5 bases at J, leaving 20 bases unmatched. CDR1 LNHDA and CDR2 SQIVND come from the germline V gene (reference sequence). This CDR3 has 20 residues.

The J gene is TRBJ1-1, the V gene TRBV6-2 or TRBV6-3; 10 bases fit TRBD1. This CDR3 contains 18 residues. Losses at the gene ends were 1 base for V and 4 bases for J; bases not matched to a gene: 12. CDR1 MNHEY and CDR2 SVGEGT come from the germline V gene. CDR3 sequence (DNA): TGTGCCAGCAGTTACTGGAGACAGGGGGCGAGAGTAGGCACTGAAGCTTTCTTT. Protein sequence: CASSYWRQGARVGTEAFF.

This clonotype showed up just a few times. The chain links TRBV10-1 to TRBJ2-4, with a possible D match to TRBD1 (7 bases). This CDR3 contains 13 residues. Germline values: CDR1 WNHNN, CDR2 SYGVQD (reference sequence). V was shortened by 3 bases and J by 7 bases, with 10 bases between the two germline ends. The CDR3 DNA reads TGCGCCAGCAGTGATCCAGGGGGGAACATTCAGTACTTC. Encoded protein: CASSDPGGNIQYF.

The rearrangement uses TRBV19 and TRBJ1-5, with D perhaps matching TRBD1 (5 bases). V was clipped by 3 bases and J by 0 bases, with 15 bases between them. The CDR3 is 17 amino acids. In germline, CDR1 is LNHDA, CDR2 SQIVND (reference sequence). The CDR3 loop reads CASSMEWGADSNQPQHF. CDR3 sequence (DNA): TGTGCCAGTAGTATGGAGTGGGGCGCGGATAGCAATCAGCCCCAGCATTTT.

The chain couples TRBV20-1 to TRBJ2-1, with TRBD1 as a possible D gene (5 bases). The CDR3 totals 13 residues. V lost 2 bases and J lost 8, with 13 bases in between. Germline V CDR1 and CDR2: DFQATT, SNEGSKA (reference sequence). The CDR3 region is CSARRGSVDEQFF. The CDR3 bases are TGCAGTGCTAGAAGGGGTTCGGTCGATGAGCAGTTCTTC.

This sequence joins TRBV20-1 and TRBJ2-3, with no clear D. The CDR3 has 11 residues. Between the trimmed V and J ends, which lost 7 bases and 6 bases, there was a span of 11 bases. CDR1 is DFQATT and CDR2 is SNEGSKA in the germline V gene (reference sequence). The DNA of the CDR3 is TGCAGTGAAGTTTTTGGGGATACGCAGTATTTT. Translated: CSEVFGDTQYF.

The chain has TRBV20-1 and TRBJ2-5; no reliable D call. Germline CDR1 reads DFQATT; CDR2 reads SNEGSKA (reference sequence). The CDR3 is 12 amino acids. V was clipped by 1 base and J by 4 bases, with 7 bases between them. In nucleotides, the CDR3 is TGCAGTGCTAGAGCTATCGGAGAGACCCAGTACTTC. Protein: CSARAIGETQYF.

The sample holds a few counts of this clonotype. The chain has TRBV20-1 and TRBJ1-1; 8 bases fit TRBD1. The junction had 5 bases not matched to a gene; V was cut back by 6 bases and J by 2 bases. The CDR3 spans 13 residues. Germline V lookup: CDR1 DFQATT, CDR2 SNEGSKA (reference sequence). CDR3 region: CSAAGGPNTEAFF. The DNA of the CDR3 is TGCAGTGCGGCAGGGGGCCCTAACACTGAAGCTTTCTTT.

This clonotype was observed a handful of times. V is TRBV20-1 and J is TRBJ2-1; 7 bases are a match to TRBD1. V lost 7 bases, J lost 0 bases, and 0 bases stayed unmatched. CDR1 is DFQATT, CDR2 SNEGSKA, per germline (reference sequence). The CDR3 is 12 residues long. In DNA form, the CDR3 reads TGCAGTGGGACAGGCTCCTACAATGAGCAGTTCTTC. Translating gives CSGTGSYNEQFF.

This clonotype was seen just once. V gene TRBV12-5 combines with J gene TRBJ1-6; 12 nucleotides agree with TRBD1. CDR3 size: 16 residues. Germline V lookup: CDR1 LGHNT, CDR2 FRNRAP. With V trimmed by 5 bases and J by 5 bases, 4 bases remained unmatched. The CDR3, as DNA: TGTGCTAGTGGTCTAGGGACAGGGGGCAATAATTCACCCCTCCACTTT. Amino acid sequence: CASGLGTGGNNSPLHF.

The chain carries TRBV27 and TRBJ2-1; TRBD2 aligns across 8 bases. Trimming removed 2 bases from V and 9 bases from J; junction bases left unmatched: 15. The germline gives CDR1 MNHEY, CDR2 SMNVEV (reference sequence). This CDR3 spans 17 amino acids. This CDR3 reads CASSLTAGLSGVGEQFF. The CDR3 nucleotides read TGTGCCAGCAGTTTAACCGCCGGACTTAGCGGGGTTGGTGAGCAGTTCTTC.

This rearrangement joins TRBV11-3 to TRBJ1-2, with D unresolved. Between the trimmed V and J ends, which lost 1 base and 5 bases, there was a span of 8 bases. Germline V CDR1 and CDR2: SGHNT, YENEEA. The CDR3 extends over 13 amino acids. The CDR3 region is CASSLVRGYGYTF. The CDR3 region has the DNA TGTGCCAGCAGCTTAGTTCGGGGTTATGGCTACACCTTC.

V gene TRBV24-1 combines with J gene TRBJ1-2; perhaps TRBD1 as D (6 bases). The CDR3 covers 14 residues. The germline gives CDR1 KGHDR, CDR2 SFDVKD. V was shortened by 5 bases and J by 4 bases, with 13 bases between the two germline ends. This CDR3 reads CATSVGRGVYGYTF. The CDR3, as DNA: TGTGCCACCAGTGTGGGCAGGGGCGTCTATGGCTACACCTTC.

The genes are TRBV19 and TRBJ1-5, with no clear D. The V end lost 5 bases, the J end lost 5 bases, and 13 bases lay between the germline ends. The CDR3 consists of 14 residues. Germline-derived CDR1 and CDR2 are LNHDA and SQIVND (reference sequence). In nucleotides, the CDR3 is TGTGCCAGTAGTCGGGGAGGAAGGGATCAGCCCCAGCATTTT. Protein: CASSRGGRDQPQHF. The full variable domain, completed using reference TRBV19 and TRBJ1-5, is DGGITQSPKYLFRKEGQNVTLSCEQNLNHDAMYWYRQDPGQGLRLIYYSQIVNDFQKGDIAEGYSVSREKKESFPLTVTSAQKNPTAFYLCASSRGGRDQPQHFGDGTRLSIL.

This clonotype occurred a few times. CDR3 bases: TGTGCCAGCAGTGGGACAGGGCCCAGGGAGCCCCAGCATTTT. Its translation is CASSGTGPREPQHF. This chain connects TRBV2 to TRBJ1-5, with TRBD1 matching over 8 bases. The CDR3 is 14 amino acids. The germline CDR1 and CDR2 sequences are SNHLY and FYNNEI. After removal of 4 bases from V and 8 bases from J, the junction contained 7 bases not matched to a gene.

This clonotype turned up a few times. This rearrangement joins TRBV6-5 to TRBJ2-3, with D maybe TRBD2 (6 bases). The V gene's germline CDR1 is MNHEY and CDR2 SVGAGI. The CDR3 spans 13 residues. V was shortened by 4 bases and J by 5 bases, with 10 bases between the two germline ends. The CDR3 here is CASSSGRGDTQYF. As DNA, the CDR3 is TGTGCCAGCAGTTCCGGGCGGGGAGATACGCAGTATTTT.